This TCR beta chain was sequenced in a study of identical twins. Findings and limits, study-wide: Conclusions rested on cross-sectional statistics rather than following the same donors. The more abundant beta clonotypes in cord blood had fewer insertions, and memory repertoires did not show this.

Germline lookup yields CDR1 SGHTA and CDR2 FQGNSA. The CDR3 sequence is 15 residues long. With V trimmed by 5 bases and J by 2 bases, 7 bases remained unmatched. Regarding this clonotype: What it recognizes is unknown.

TCRdb fed the 5' RACE reads into MiXCR, producing one record per CDR3 protein. The sample shows fewer than 900,000 distinct CDR3 sequences, roughly 18% of them seen only once. The sample also formed part of further work on T cells expressing NK-cell markers. That work states: It was sorted CD3+CD56-NKG2C+, CD3+CD56+NKG2C- and CD3+CD56+NKG2C+ T cells that provided the TCR beta repertoires.

This rearrangement joins TRBV7-2 to TRBJ2-7; 9 bases align to TRBD2. Sequenced input: PBMCs. This clonotype was sampled from a woman between 18 and 30 years old in good health. As DNA, the CDR3 is TGTGCCAGCAGCGTCCTAGCGGGGCAAACCTACGAGCAGTACTTC. Translated: CASSVLAGQTYEQYF.